Shown below are 30 T cell receptor beta chains from a single sample sequenced in a study of cytotoxic CD8 clonotypes in ibrutinib-treated CLL. Libraries were prepared by immunoSEQ multiplex PCR; TCRdb keeps only in-frame clonotypes and omits some of them. The sample has some 150,000 clones, about four fifths seen once. This sample comprised PBMCs, obtained after 12 months of ibrutinib treatment. The origin of the receptors is a human donor with chronic lymphocytic leukemia.

This chain connects TRBV10-2 to TRBJ2-1; TRBD2 matches 8 bases. CDR1 and CDR2 from the germline V gene are WSHSY and SAAADI. There are 15 residues in the CDR3. The J segment lost 7 bases and the V segment lost 3 bases, leaving 8 bases of the junction unmatched. The chain's CDR3 is CASSEGLAGINEQFF. In DNA, the CDR3 is TGCGCCAGCAGTGAAGGTCTAGCGGGTATAAATGAGCAGTTCTTC.

The chain joins TRBV11-3 to TRBJ2-2; a weak D match, TRBD1 (5 bases). Germline assignment: CDR1 SGHNT and CDR2 YENEEA. The CDR3 is made up of 15 amino acids. Trimming stripped 1 base from V and 6 bases from J, with 12 bases between. The CDR3 protein is CASSLGQSSSGELFF. The CDR3 region has the DNA TGTGCCAGCAGCTTAGGACAGTCCTCCTCCGGGGAGCTGTTTTTT.

This clone was found a few times. The chain couples TRBV4-1 to TRBJ1-1; D is ambiguous. Germline V gives CDR1 MGHRA, CDR2 YSYEKL. V was shortened by 3 bases and J by 0 bases, with 8 bases between the two germline ends. The CDR3 has 14 residues. The CDR3 is CASSHTYVNTEAFF. In DNA, the CDR3 is TGCGCCAGCAGCCACACTTACGTGAACACTGAAGCTTTCTTT.

The chain uses TRBV11-3 and TRBJ2-1; perhaps D is TRBD1 or TRBD2 (5 bases each). Germline assignment: CDR1 SGHNT and CDR2 YENEEA. Trimming took off 1 base at V and 10 bases at J, with 20 bases between the two ends. The CDR3 extends over 16 amino acids. In DNA form, the CDR3 reads TGTGCCAGCAGCTTAGGTATGGGGGAGAATGGAGAGGAGCAGTTCTTC. Protein: CASSLGMGENGEEQFF.

On this clone: Other DNA sequences from this sample encode an identical CDR3 as well. V usage is TRBV5-1 and J usage is TRBJ2-5; D is unresolved. V lost 4 bases to trimming and J lost 0 bases, with 7 bases between them. This CDR3 spans 13 amino acids. From germline, CDR1 is SGHRS and CDR2 YFSETQ. In nucleotides, the CDR3 is TGCGCCAGCAGCCTAGGGAACCAAGAGACCCAGTACTTC. Translated: CASSLGNQETQYF.

The gene calls are TRBV29-1 and TRBJ2-1; no clear D. CDR1 and CDR2 from the germline V gene are SQVTM and ANQGSEA. The CDR3 totals 17 residues. The V and J ends lost 2 bases and 0 bases respectively, with 17 bases between them. In nucleotides, the CDR3 is TGCAGCGTTGAATATGGGCTAGACCCTAGCTCCTACAATGAGCAGTTCTTC. Translation: CSVEYGLDPSSYNEQFF.

In its sample, this clone was seen a few times. V usage is TRBV7-9 and J usage is TRBJ1-2, with D perhaps matching TRBD1 (6 bases). This CDR3 has 14 residues. Deletions cut 0 bases from V and 8 bases from J, with 13 bases between. Germline CDR1 reads SEHNR; CDR2 reads FQNEAQ (reference sequence). This chain's CDR3 is CASSLAQGTLGYTF. The CDR3 DNA reads as TGTGCCAGCAGCTTAGCGCAGGGGACTTTGGGCTACACCTTC.

The gene calls are TRBV11-2 and TRBJ2-1; D possibly corresponds to TRBD2 (6 bases). Trimming removed 1 base at V and 15 bases at J, with 13 bases between. Germline CDR1 reads SGHAT; CDR2 reads FQNNGV. The CDR3 is made up of 12 amino acids. CDR3 DNA: TGTGCCAGCAGCTTAGGAACTAGCAGAGTGTTCTTC. Encoded protein: CASSLGTSRVFF.

The gene calls are TRBV7-9 and TRBJ2-1; the match to TRBD2 covers 7 bases. The CDR3 spans 16 residues. After removal of 1 base from V and 2 bases from J, the junction contained 5 bases not matched to a gene. Germline V gives CDR1 SEHNR, CDR2 FQNEAQ (reference sequence). The CDR3 reads CASSLGSLAPYNEQFF. For the CDR3, the DNA is TGTGCCAGCAGCTTAGGATCACTAGCGCCCTACAATGAGCAGTTCTTC.

The rearrangement joins TRBV6-5 to TRBJ1-2, with D possibly TRBD1 on 5 matching bases. V was cut by 5 bases and J by 1 base, with 14 bases left in between. Per germline, CDR1 MNHEY and CDR2 SVGAGI. The CDR3 length is 15 residues. The DNA for the CDR3 is TGTGCCAGCAGTCGTCGACAGACCAGTAACTATGGCTACACCTTC. It yields the protein CASSRRQTSNYGYTF.

The chain is built from TRBV9 and TRBJ2-5; D gene ambiguous. The CDR3 consists of 16 residues. The germline V gene encodes CDR1 SGDLS and CDR2 YYNGEE. The V gene lost 3 bases and the J gene lost 0 bases, with 15 bases spanning the gap. The CDR3 coding sequence is TGTGCCAGCAGCGACCCGGACCGTAACTACCAAGAGACCCAGTACTTC. It yields the protein CASSDPDRNYQETQYF.

About this clone itself: At one end the junction does not follow the germline gene, possibly because of a read error. DNA of the CDR3: TGCGCCAGCACCTTGGAGAGGGGACGGGAGCAGTACTTC. The encoded protein is CASTLERGREQYF. This rearrangement joins TRBV5-1 to TRBJ2-7, with D perhaps given as TRBD1 or TRBD2 (5 bases each). The CDR3 loop spans 13 amino acids. Germline loops: CDR1 SGHRS, CDR2 YFSETQ.

The chain links TRBV27 to TRBJ2-1, with 9 bases that match TRBD1. Germline V gene lookup returns CDR1 MNHEY and CDR2 SMNVEV (reference sequence). V lost 6 bases and J lost 2; bases outside the gene matches: 5. This CDR3 has 15 amino acids. CDR3 sequence: CASSSGTGPYNEQFF. The CDR3 DNA reads TGTGCCAGCAGCTCAGGGACAGGGCCCTACAATGAGCAGTTCTTC.

The rearrangement joins TRBV9 to TRBJ1-2; the D gene is possibly TRBD1 (6 bases). CDR3 length: 16 amino acids. Germline V gene sequence: CDR1 SGDLS, CDR2 YYNGEE. V gave up 0 bases and J gave up 0 bases, with 12 bases separating them. The CDR3 reads CASSVAGTTANYGYTF. The CDR3 DNA reads TGTGCCAGCAGCGTAGCGGGGACAACAGCTAACTATGGCTACACCTTC.

In nucleotides, the CDR3 is TGCGCCAGCAGCTTGGCCTTAGCGGGATCCTACGAGCAGTACTTC. Residues: CASSLALAGSYEQYF. The V call is TRBV5-1, the J call TRBJ2-7, with TRBD2 matching 8 bases. The junction had 3 bases not matched to a gene; V was cut back by 0 bases and J by 1 base. Germline V gives CDR1 SGHRS, CDR2 YFSETQ. CDR3 length: 15 residues.

The rearrangement uses TRBV7-9 and TRBJ2-7; a possible D gene is TRBD2 (5 bases). V lost 2 bases to trimming and J lost 6 bases, with 8 bases between them. The CDR3 extends over 12 amino acids. CDR1 is SEHNR and CDR2 is FQNEAQ in the germline V gene (reference sequence). The CDR3 sequence is CASSLPRGEQYF. The CDR3 bases are TGTGCCAGCAGCTTACCTCGGGGCGAGCAGTACTTC.

The J gene is TRBJ2-3, the V gene TRBV4-3, with D hard to call. In germline, CDR1 is LGHNA, CDR2 YSLEER. The CDR3 covers 14 residues. Trimming stripped 0 bases from V and 6 bases from J, with 10 bases between. CDR3 in amino acids: CASSQDRNYDTQYF. CDR3 bases: TGCGCCAGCAGCCAAGATCGGAACTATGATACGCAGTATTTT.

This chain joins TRBV5-4 and TRBJ2-4; tentative D call: TRBD1 (5 bases). CDR1 is SGHNT and CDR2 is YYREEE in the germline V gene (reference sequence). V was shortened by 4 bases and J by 6 bases, with 14 bases between the two germline ends. The CDR3 is made up of 14 amino acids. The CDR3 loop is CASSLRDWRNIQYF. The DNA for the CDR3 is TGTGCCAGCAGCCTCAGGGATTGGAGAAACATTCAGTACTTC.

Here the CDR3 reads CAGTTGGYGYTF. CDR3 nucleotides: TGTGCCGGGACCACGGGTGGCTATGGCTACACCTTC. The genes are TRBV7-9 and TRBJ1-2; the D gene is possibly TRBD1 (5 bases). Germline V gene data show CDR1 as SEHNR and CDR2 as FQNEAQ (reference sequence). V lost 11 bases and J lost 4, with 14 bases in between. The CDR3 consists of 12 residues. The full variable domain, with the rest looked up from reference TRBV7-9 and TRBJ1-2, is DTGVSQNPRHKITKRGQNVTFRCDPISEHNRLYWYRQTLGQGPEFLTYFQNEAQLEKSRLLSDRFSAERPKGSFSTLEIQRTEQGDSAMYLCAGTTGGYGYTFGSGTRLTVV.

The J gene is TRBJ2-2, the V gene TRBV6-6; 7 nucleotides line up with TRBD1. Unmatched junction bases numbered 2, after V lost 0 bases and J lost 4 bases. This CDR3 has 15 amino acids. The germline gives CDR1 MNHNY, CDR2 SVGAGI (reference sequence). CDR3 sequence reads: CASSYSQGSTGELFF. The CDR3 nucleotides read TGTGCCAGCAGTTACTCACAGGGGTCCACCGGGGAGCTGTTTTTT.

This rearrangement joins TRBV5-6 to TRBJ2-3; either TRBD1 or TRBD2 may fit D (6 bases each). V dropped 4 bases and J dropped 6 bases, with 21 bases sitting between them. The CDR3 is 16 residues long. Germline-derived CDR1 and CDR2 are SGHDT and YYEEEE. The CDR3 DNA follows: TGTGCCAGCAGCGGACCCCCGGGGGCGATCCCTGATACGCAGTATTTT. Protein product: CASSGPPGAIPDTQYF.

J is TRBJ2-7 and V is TRBV28, with 8 bases that match TRBD1. Trimming removed 5 bases from V and 3 bases from J; junction bases left unmatched: 9. The CDR3 consists of 15 residues. CDR1 MDHEN and CDR2 SYDVKM come from the germline V gene. Here the CDR3 reads CASSTSQGDFYEQYF. The CDR3 nucleotides read TGTGCCAGCAGTACATCACAGGGGGATTTCTACGAGCAGTACTTC. Looking up the rest from reference TRBV28 and TRBJ2-7 gives the full variable domain: DVKVTQSSRYLVKRTGEKVFLECVQDMDHENMFWYRQDPGLGLRLIYFSYDVKMKEKGDIPEGYSVSREKKERFSLILESASTNQTSMYLCASSTSQGDFYEQYFGPGTRLTVT.

The chain recombines TRBV10-3 with TRBJ2-1; 9 nucleotides line up with TRBD2. Germline V gene lookup returns CDR1 ENHRY and CDR2 SYGVKD. The CDR3 covers 14 residues. V lost 10 bases to trimming and J lost 7 bases; unmatched junction nucleotides: 11. The CDR3 loop is CATGLAGVINEQFF. The CDR3 DNA reads as TGTGCCACTGGTTTAGCGGGAGTAATTAATGAGCAGTTCTTC.

The chain couples TRBV11-2 to TRBJ2-7; D possibly matches TRBD1 or TRBD2 (5 bases each). The V and J ends lost 2 bases and 1 base respectively, with 12 bases between them. Germline V gene lookup returns CDR1 SGHAT and CDR2 FQNNGV. The CDR3 totals 15 residues. DNA of the CDR3: TGTGCCAGCAGCTTATGGGGGAGAGCATCCTACGAGCAGTACTTC. Translating it yields CASSLWGRASYEQYF.

CDR3 in DNA: TGTGCCAGCAGCTTTGGACTAGCGGGCACCTACGAGCAGTACTTC. Protein sequence: CASSFGLAGTYEQYF. This chain uses TRBV7-8 with TRBJ2-7; 11 nucleotides agree with TRBD2. CDR3 length equals 15 residues. V shed 3 bases, J shed 2 bases, and the junction held 3 bases outside the gene matches. Germline V CDR1 and CDR2: SGHVS, FQNEAQ.

The rearrangement joins TRBV27 to TRBJ1-2; D might be TRBD1 (5 bases). The length of the CDR3 is 14 residues. Germline lookup yields CDR1 MNHEY and CDR2 SMNVEV (reference sequence). Trimming stripped 8 bases from V and 0 bases from J, with 13 bases between. Here the CDR3 DNA reads TGTGCCAGCGCCCTTGGGGCCCCTAACTATGGCTACACCTTC. As protein: CASALGAPNYGYTF.

The J gene is TRBJ1-5, the V gene TRBV7-9; a weak D match, TRBD1 (5 bases). V was clipped by 2 bases and J by 3 bases, with 11 bases between them. Germline V CDR1 and CDR2: SEHNR, FQNEAQ (reference sequence). This CDR3 is built from 15 residues. The CDR3 DNA is TGTGCCAGCAGCTTATCTGGGGCAGTCAATCAGCCCCAGCATTTT. It yields the protein CASSLSGAVNQPQHF.

The V and J genes are TRBV9 and TRBJ1-1; 7 nucleotides line up with TRBD1. CDR1 and CDR2 (germline): SGDLS, YYNGEE. The CDR3 extends over 18 amino acids. Losses at the gene ends were 1 base for V and 1 base for J; bases not matched to a gene: 13. DNA for the CDR3: TGTGCCAGCAGCGTATCAGGGGGACTAAAATCACCGAACACTGAAGCTTTCTTT. Translation gives CASSVSGGLKSPNTEAFF.

The chain uses TRBV4-3 and TRBJ1-4; D not resolved. This CDR3 has 16 amino acids. V was clipped by 4 bases and J by 0 bases, with 12 bases between them. The germline gives CDR1 LGHNA, CDR2 YSLEER. This CDR3 reads CASSPKKLATNEKLFF. DNA of the CDR3: TGCGCCAGCAGCCCAAAAAAACTAGCAACTAATGAAAAACTGTTTTTT.

This chain joins TRBV7-2 and TRBJ2-1, with no clear D. The CDR3 covers 13 residues. The V end was cut by 0 bases, the J end by 8 bases, with 8 bases between. Germline-derived CDR1 and CDR2 are SGHTA and FQGNSA. The CDR3 region has the DNA TGTGCCAGCAGCTTAGCTGGCGGTTATGAGCAGTTCTTC. Translating it yields CASSLAGGYEQFF.